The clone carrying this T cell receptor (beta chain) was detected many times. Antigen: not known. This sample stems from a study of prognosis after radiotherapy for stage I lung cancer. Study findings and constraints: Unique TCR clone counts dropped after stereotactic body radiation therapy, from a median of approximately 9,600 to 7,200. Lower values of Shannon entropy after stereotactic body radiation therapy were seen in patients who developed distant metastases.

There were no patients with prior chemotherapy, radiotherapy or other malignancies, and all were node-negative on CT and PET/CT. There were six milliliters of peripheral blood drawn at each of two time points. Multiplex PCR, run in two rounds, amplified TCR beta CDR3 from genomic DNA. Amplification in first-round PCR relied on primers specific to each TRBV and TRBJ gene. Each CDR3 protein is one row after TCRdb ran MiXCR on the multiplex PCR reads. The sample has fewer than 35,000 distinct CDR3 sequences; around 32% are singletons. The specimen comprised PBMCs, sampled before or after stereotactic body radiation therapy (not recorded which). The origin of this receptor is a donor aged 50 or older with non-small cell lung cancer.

CDR3 in amino acids: CASSYSVGKLFEQYF. As DNA, the CDR3 is TGTGCCAGCAGTTACTCGGTAGGGAAACTCTTCGAGCAGTACTTC. The chain uses TRBV6-5 and TRBJ2-7, with no clear D. Trimming pared 0 bases from V and 6 bases from J, leaving 15 bases between. The CDR3 covers 15 residues. Germline assignment: CDR1 MNHEY and CDR2 SVGAGI.